This TCR beta chain was identified in a study of T-cell reconstitution after alpha-beta-depleted transplantation in children. CDR1 is MNHEY, CDR2 SVGEGT, per germline. The CDR3 loop spans 14 amino acids. Trimming shortened V by 8 bases and J by 0 bases, and 11 bases separated the two germline ends. During its preparation, the TCRbeta library received unique molecular identifiers. TCRdb reprocessed the PCR reads via MiXCR and lists one record per CDR3 protein. The sample has 190,000 or so distinct CDR3 sequences, over 5.5% seen once. This clonotype was observed many times. The source of this sequence is a human donor who donated a stem cell graft to a child with Wiskott-Aldrich syndrome. The chain links TRBV6-2 or TRBV6-3 to TRBJ1-5; D may be TRBD1 (5 bases). The starting material was PBMCs from the stem cell graft donor, obtained from the stem cell graft. This CDR3 reads CASRGLSSNQPQHF. In nucleotides, the CDR3 is TGTGCCAGCCGGGGGTTGTCTAGCAATCAGCCCCAGCATTTT.